These 28 T cell receptor beta chains came from one sample sequenced in a study of blood T cell repertoires in COVID-19. Generated by immunoSEQ multiplex PCR, the TCRdb table keeps only in-frame clones and is missing some. The data contain roughly 160,000 clones, roughly 85% of them singletons. Material for sequencing was peripheral blood. The receptors originated from a man between 40 and 49 years old with acute or convalescent COVID-19.

V gene TRBV3-1 (or the pseudogene TRBV3-2) combines with J gene TRBJ1-1; 8 positions agree with TRBD1. Germline values: CDR1 LGHDT, CDR2 YNNKEL (reference sequence). The CDR3 loop spans 13 amino acids. The junction had 4 bases not matched to a gene; V was cut back by 0 bases and J by 10 bases. Here the CDR3 reads CASSQEIQGGAFF. In nucleotides, the CDR3 is TGTGCCAGCAGCCAAGAGATACAGGGGGGAGCTTTCTTT.

The rearrangement uses TRBV6-1 and TRBJ2-2; D might be TRBD2 (5 bases). This CDR3 has 13 amino acids. Per the germline V gene, CDR1 is MNHNS and CDR2 is SASEGT. V gave up 1 base and J gave up 6 bases, with 6 bases separating them. The CDR3 protein is CASSEVGAGELFF. CDR3 bases: TGTGCCAGCAGTGAAGTGGGAGCCGGGGAGCTGTTTTTT.

The count of this clone is one. This chain uses TRBV11-2 with TRBJ2-1; D might be TRBD1 (6 bases). CDR1 is SGHAT, CDR2 FQNNGV, per germline. The length of the CDR3 is 15 residues. Trimming left V 3 bases short and J 2 bases short, with 11 bases between. CDR3 residues: CASSLVTGPYNEQFF. The CDR3 DNA reads as TGTGCCAGCAGCTTGGTAACAGGGCCCTACAATGAGCAGTTCTTC.

The V call is TRBV5-6, the J call TRBJ2-2; 8 bases line up with TRBD2. The germline V gene has CDR1 SGHDT and CDR2 YYEEEE. With 1 base clipped from V and 5 bases from J, the junction kept 13 bases outside the gene matches. CDR3 size: 18 residues. The CDR3 spells CASSLFSGDSRGTGELFF. In DNA form, the CDR3 reads TGTGCCAGCAGCTTGTTTAGCGGGGATTCCCGGGGAACCGGGGAGCTGTTTTTT. The full variable domain, with the rest looked up from reference TRBV5-6 and TRBJ2-2, is DAGVTQSPTHLIKTRGQQVTLRCSPKSGHDTVSWYQQALGQGPQFIFQYYEEEERQRGNFPDRFSGHQFPNYSSELNVNALLLGDSALYLCASSLFSGDSRGTGELFFGEGSRLTVL.

The chain employs TRBV30 and TRBJ1-3; TRBD1 is a possible D gene (5 bases). The germline gives CDR1 GTSNPN, CDR2 SVGIG (reference sequence). This CDR3 is 19 amino acids long. Deletions cut 0 bases from V and 1 base from J, with 22 bases between. The CDR3 DNA is TGTGCCTGGAGTGTCATTCGGCCAGGGCGGTCCACTTCTGGAAACACCATATATTTT. It translates to CAWSVIRPGRSTSGNTIYF. Variable domain in full (rest from reference TRBV30 and TRBJ1-3): SQTIHQWPATLVQPVGSPLSLECTVEGTSNPNLYWYRQAAGRGLQLLFYSVGIGQISSEVPQNLSASRPQDRQFILSSKKLLLSDSGFYLCAWSVIRPGRSTSGNTIYFGEGSWLTVV.

The CDR3 spells CASSDRDRGPQHF. The CDR3 bases are TGTGCCAGCAGTGACCGGGACAGGGGCCCCCAGCATTTT. The J gene is TRBJ1-5, the V gene TRBV9, with 10 nucleotides matching TRBD1. Trimming cost V 5 bases and J 10 bases; bases outside gene matches: 6. From germline, CDR1 is SGDLS and CDR2 YYNGEE. CDR3 length equals 13 residues.

The chain is built from TRBV7-6 and TRBJ2-2, with 12 bases that match TRBD2. The CDR3 runs 18 residues. Looked up from germline, CDR1 is SGHVS and CDR2 is FNYEAQ. V shed 3 bases and J 0 bases; nucleotides not matched to a gene: 5. CDR3 amino acids: CASSLVLAGGTNTGELFF. The CDR3 DNA follows: TGTGCCAGCAGCTTGGTACTAGCGGGGGGCACGAACACCGGGGAGCTGTTTTTT.

CDR3 in amino acids: CASSLGLGRKAPYGYTF. CDR3 in DNA: TGTGCCAGCAGCTTAGGTCTGGGGAGGAAGGCCCCCTATGGCTACACCTTC. The chain employs TRBV7-2 and TRBJ1-2; no reliable D call. CDR3 length: 17 residues. V was pared by 1 base and J by 4 bases, with 19 bases between. Germline CDR1 is SGHTA and CDR2 is FQGNSA.

This clone was detected only a few times. This chain connects TRBV5-1 to TRBJ2-7; 9 positions agree with TRBD2. Germline assignment: CDR1 SGHRS and CDR2 YFSETQ. This CDR3 comprises 17 residues. Unmatched junction bases numbered 16, after V lost 5 bases and J lost 4 bases. The CDR3 region has the DNA TGCGCCAGCAGATTTGCGTCCTCGGCGGGGGGGCTATACGAGCAGTACTTC. This sequence encodes CASRFASSAGGLYEQYF.

The rearrangement joins TRBV19 to TRBJ1-1, with 7 bases that match TRBD1. After removal of 5 bases from V and 1 base from J, the junction contained 13 bases not matched to a gene. The CDR3 contains 17 residues. In germline, CDR1 is LNHDA, CDR2 SQIVND (reference sequence). CDR3 region: CASSLSGTVISNTEAFF. The CDR3 DNA sequence: TGTGCCAGTAGTCTATCCGGGACAGTGATTTCGAACACTGAAGCTTTCTTT.

The chain combines TRBV7-2 with TRBJ1-2, with 8 bases fitting TRBD1. The CDR3 consists of 13 residues. The trim removed 5 bases at V and 8 bases at J, leaving 7 bases unmatched. Germline values: CDR1 SGHTA, CDR2 FQGNSA. The CDR3 DNA sequence: TGTGCCAGCAGCCCGGGACAGGTCAGCGGCTACACCTTC. This gives the protein CASSPGQVSGYTF.

V usage is TRBV7-2 and J usage is TRBJ2-5, with D maybe TRBD1 (6 bases). Trimming left V 4 bases short and J 5 bases short, with 11 bases between. Germline loops: CDR1 SGHTA, CDR2 FQGNSA. The CDR3 consists of 13 residues. The CDR3 bases are TGTGCCAGCAGCTCGGGACAAAGGGAGACCCAGTACTTC. Protein: CASSSGQRETQYF.

The chain uses TRBV10-3 and TRBJ2-1; a possible D gene is TRBD2 (6 bases). CDR3 size: 13 residues. V was trimmed by 4 bases and J by 6 bases, leaving 10 bases between them. Per germline, CDR1 ENHRY and CDR2 SYGVKD. The CDR3 here is CAISAPGVNEQFF. As DNA, the CDR3 is TGTGCCATCAGTGCCCCGGGGGTCAATGAGCAGTTCTTC.

The chain joins TRBV7-9 to TRBJ2-1, with 8 bases lining up with TRBD2. The CDR3 loop spans 17 amino acids. Looked up from germline, CDR1 is SEHNR and CDR2 is FQNEAQ (reference sequence). V gave up 4 bases and J gave up 1 base; unmatched junction bases: 9. This chain's CDR3 is CASSSPGAGGSYNEQFF. DNA for the CDR3: TGTGCCAGCAGCTCCCCAGGCGCGGGGGGTTCCTACAATGAGCAGTTCTTC.

This chain links TRBV10-3 with TRBJ2-7; no clear D. Trimming cost V 3 bases and J 0 bases, with 12 bases left between them. Germline V CDR1 and CDR2: ENHRY, SYGVKD. This CDR3 comprises 15 residues. CDR3 protein: CAISDGSLSSYEQYF. The CDR3 DNA is TGTGCCATCAGTGACGGGTCTCTTAGCTCCTACGAGCAGTACTTC.

This clone was seen once. The DNA for the CDR3 is TGTGCCAGCAGCCCTGGGGCAGATATCTATGGCTACACCTTC. This codes for CASSPGADIYGYTF. The chain employs TRBV5-6 and TRBJ1-2, with a weak D call TRBD1 (5 bases). The ends were cut back, 4 bases at V and 4 bases at J, with 14 bases in the middle. The CDR3 is made up of 14 amino acids. The V gene's germline CDR1 is SGHDT and CDR2 YYEEEE.

V usage is TRBV5-6 and J usage is TRBJ2-3; possible D gene TRBD1, 6 bases. Per the germline V gene, CDR1 is SGHDT and CDR2 is YYEEEE. Trimming removed 2 bases at V and 2 bases at J, with 18 bases between. This CDR3 is built from 17 residues. The CDR3 DNA sequence: TGTGCCAGCAGCTTCTCGACAGGTCGTTTAGACACAGATACGCAGTATTTT. It is translated as CASSFSTGRLDTDTQYF.

The rearrangement uses TRBV5-1 and TRBJ2-7; 9 bases match TRBD1. This CDR3 comprises 14 residues. CDR1 is SGHRS, CDR2 YFSETQ, per germline. After removal of 2 bases from V and 4 bases from J, the junction contained 4 bases not matched to a gene. CDR3 amino acids: CASSFRDRAYEQYF. DNA of the CDR3: TGCGCCAGCAGCTTCCGGGACAGGGCTTACGAGCAGTACTTC.

This chain connects TRBV5-6 to TRBJ1-1, with D maybe TRBD1 (5 bases). CDR3 size: 15 residues. Germline CDR1 is SGHDT and CDR2 is YYEEEE. V gave up 2 bases and J gave up 6 bases, with 17 bases separating them. As DNA, the CDR3 is TGTGCCAGCAGCTTAGCAGGGCGCCGAGCAGCTGAAGCTTTCTTT. Its translation: CASSLAGRRAAEAFF.

This clone was seen only once. This chain links TRBV7-2 with TRBJ2-4, with 7 positions matching TRBD2. This CDR3 region has 17 residues. Trimming removed 2 bases from V and 0 bases from J; junction bases left unmatched: 7. Germline CDR1 SGHTA, CDR2 FQGNSA. The CDR3, as DNA: TGTGCCAGCAGCTTATCACCGGGACTATCAGCCAAAAACATTCAGTACTTC. Protein product: CASSLSPGLSAKNIQYF.

The rearrangement joins TRBV5-4 to TRBJ2-2; tentative D call: TRBD1 (6 bases). V was cut by 4 bases and J by 0 bases, with 10 bases left in between. There are 15 residues in the CDR3. Germline V CDR1 and CDR2: SGHNT, YYREEE (reference sequence). CDR3: CASSPRTANTGELFF. The CDR3 DNA is TGTGCCAGCAGCCCCCGGACAGCGAACACCGGGGAGCTGTTTTTT. The complete variable domain, with remaining parts taken from reference TRBV5-4 and TRBJ2-2, reads ETGVTQSPTHLIKTRGQQVTLRCSSQSGHNTVSWYQQALGQGPQFIFQYYREEENGRGNFPPRFSGLQFPNYSSELNVNALELDDSALYLCASSPRTANTGELFFGEGSRLTVL.

The gene calls are TRBV5-6 and TRBJ2-2; D perhaps matches TRBD1 (6 bases). CDR3 size: 16 residues. V lost 4 bases and J 6 bases, leaving 19 bases between the germline ends. In germline, CDR1 is SGHDT, CDR2 YYEEEE. DNA for the CDR3: TGTGCCAGCAGCACATACAGGGTAACTCAGCCCGGGGAGCTGTTTTTT. Protein: CASSTYRVTQPGELFF.

The chain has TRBV5-4 and TRBJ2-2; D is possibly TRBD1 (6 bases). Germline V gives CDR1 SGHNT, CDR2 YYREEE (reference sequence). V lost 0 bases, J lost 11 bases, and 8 bases lay in between. The CDR3 consists of 12 residues. In DNA form, the CDR3 reads TGTGCCAGCAGCTTGGTACAGGGAGAGCTGTTTTTT. Its translation: CASSLVQGELFF.

The rearrangement uses TRBV6-5 and TRBJ1-2; 7 bases line up with TRBD1. CDR1 is MNHEY and CDR2 is SVGAGI in the germline V gene. This CDR3 spans 15 amino acids. After removal of 6 bases from V and 4 bases from J, the junction contained 11 bases not matched to a gene. The CDR3 DNA sequence: TGTGCCAGCAGCCGAACTCCAGGGGGGTCCTATGGCTACACCTTC. Translation gives CASSRTPGGSYGYTF.

The chain combines TRBV2 with TRBJ2-2; tentatively, D is TRBD1 (6 bases). The germline CDR1 and CDR2 sequences are SNHLY and FYNNEI. The CDR3 runs to 15 residues. Trimming pared 6 bases from V and 5 bases from J, leaving 16 bases between. CDR3 coding DNA: TGTGCCAGCAGACCCACAGGGATGAAGACCGGGGAGCTGTTTTTT. It translates to CASRPTGMKTGELFF.

The J gene is TRBJ2-2, the V gene TRBV4-2, with a weak D call TRBD1 (6 bases). V dropped 3 bases and J dropped 2 bases, with 16 bases sitting between them. This CDR3 is 17 amino acids long. CDR1 and CDR2 from the germline V gene are LGHNA and YNFKEQ. The CDR3 reads CASSQNLQGFNTGELFF. The CDR3 coding sequence is TGTGCCAGCAGCCAGAACTTACAGGGTTTCAACACCGGGGAGCTGTTTTTT.

V usage is TRBV3-1 (or the pseudogene TRBV3-2) and J usage is TRBJ1-6; possibly TRBD1 for D (5 bases). This CDR3 comprises 16 residues. V was pared by 0 bases and J by 7 bases, with 13 bases between. Germline CDR1 reads LGHDT; CDR2 reads YNNKEL (reference sequence). The CDR3 DNA is TGTGCCAGCAGCCAAGATAGGGGTAGTCAAAATTCACCCCTCCACTTT. Translating gives CASSQDRGSQNSPLHF.

The chain has TRBV7-6 and TRBJ2-1; 7 bases match TRBD2. Per the germline V gene, CDR1 is SGHVS and CDR2 is FNYEAQ. The CDR3 has 15 amino acids. Losses at the gene ends were 5 bases for V and 3 bases for J; bases not matched to a gene: 7. CDR3 nucleotides: TGTGCCAGCAGCCCCCAGCGGGGCCTCTACAATGAGCAGTTCTTC. Its protein product is CASSPQRGLYNEQFF.